The T cell receptor (beta chain) described here comes from a study of T cells in Graves' hyperthyroidism and ophthalmopathy. This clonotype was observed a few times. Its cognate antigen is unknown. Researchers took RNA transcripts and amplified the TCR beta CDR3 regions from them. RT-PCR in the first round (using the HTBI primer set) targeted the TCR CDR3. TCRdb reanalysed the multiplex PCR reads using MiXCR and keeps one entry per CDR3 protein. The sample yields fewer than 400,000 distinct CDR3 sequences, more than 20% seen once. Patients aged 18 to 65 had newly diagnosed hyperthyroidism that had lasted under 2 months. Fresh peripheral blood, approximately 10 ml, yielded the PBMCs. Germline CDR1 and CDR2: LGHNA and YNFKEQ. This CDR3 is built from 16 residues. The trim removed 0 bases at V and 2 bases at J, leaving 2 bases unmatched. Study-wide findings and caveats: Peripheral blood also featured most of the thyroid clonotypes expanded above 0.001.

Sequencing was done on a sample of blood. This chain uses TRBV4-2 with TRBJ2-7; 12 bases map to TRBD2. This clonotype originated in a man aged 45 to 65 with Graves' hyperthyroidism. This CDR3 reads CASSQEGLAGTYEQYF. The CDR3 DNA reads as TGTGCCAGCAGCCAAGAAGGACTAGCGGGAACCTACGAGCAGTACTTC.